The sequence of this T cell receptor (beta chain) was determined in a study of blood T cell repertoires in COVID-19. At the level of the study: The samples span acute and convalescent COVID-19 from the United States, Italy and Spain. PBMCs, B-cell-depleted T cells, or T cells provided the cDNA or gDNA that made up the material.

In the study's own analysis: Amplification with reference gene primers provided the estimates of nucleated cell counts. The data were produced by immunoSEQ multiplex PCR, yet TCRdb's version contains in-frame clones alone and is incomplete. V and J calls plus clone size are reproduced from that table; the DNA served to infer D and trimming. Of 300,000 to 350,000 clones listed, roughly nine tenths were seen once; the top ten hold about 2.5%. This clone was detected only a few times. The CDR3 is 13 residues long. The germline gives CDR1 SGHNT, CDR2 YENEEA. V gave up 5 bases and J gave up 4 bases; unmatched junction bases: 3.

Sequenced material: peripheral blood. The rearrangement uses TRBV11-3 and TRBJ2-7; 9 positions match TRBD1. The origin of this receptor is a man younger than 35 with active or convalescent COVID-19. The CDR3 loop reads CASSPGTGYEQYF. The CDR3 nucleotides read TGTGCCAGCAGCCCCGGGACAGGGTACGAGCAGTACTTC.